One sample yielded the 20 T cell receptor beta chains listed below, sequenced in a study of CD8+ T cells in alopecia areata. As the sequencing template, cDNA was produced by extracting RNA and reverse transcribing it. Only in-frame clones appear in the TCRdb table, and some are missing; sequencing was by immunoSEQ multiplex PCR. This sample has about 280,000 clones, with 55% to 70% found just once. The treatment here: oral pan-JAK inhibitor, 5-10 mg twice daily. Sequenced here: CD4+ T cells sorted from blood, sampled at week 24, from a patient treated with tofacitinib. The receptors shown here come from a human donor with alopecia areata.

This clone was counted between two and nine times. The V call is TRBV27, the J call TRBJ2-7, with TRBD2 identical over 10 bases. Germline assignment: CDR1 MNHEY and CDR2 SMNVEV (reference sequence). V was clipped by 3 bases and J by 6 bases; unmatched bases: 8. This CDR3 has 15 residues. CDR3 DNA sequence: TGTGCCAGCAGTTTGGTCCCTAGCGGGGGCGGCGAGCAGTACTTC. Translating it yields CASSLVPSGGGEQYF.

V is TRBV29-1 and J is TRBJ1-1, with TRBD1 as a possible D gene (6 bases). V lost 4 bases to trimming and J lost 3 bases, with 9 bases between them. The CDR3 is made up of 12 amino acids. Per the germline V gene, CDR1 is SQVTM and CDR2 is ANQGSEA. The CDR3, as DNA: TGCAGCGTTGCACCAGGGGACACTGAAGCTTTCTTT. Translated: CSVAPGDTEAFF.

The chain carries TRBV23-1 and TRBJ2-1; 9 nucleotides line up with TRBD1. TRBV23-1 is designated an ORF whose function remains uncertain. V shed 7 bases, J shed 5 bases, and the junction held 18 bases outside the gene matches. This CDR3 is built from 18 residues. The CDR3 DNA sequence: TGCGCCAGCACGTCGGGCATGCCGACAGGGGGTTCGAACAATGAGCAGTTCTTC. Its protein is CASTSGMPTGGSNNEQFF.

This clone occurred a few times. The chain recombines TRBV4-1 with TRBJ2-6, with D hard to call. This CDR3 is 22 amino acids long. The V gene's germline CDR1 is MGHRA and CDR2 YSYEKL. The ends were cut back, 4 bases at V and 0 bases at J, with 28 bases in the middle. DNA for the CDR3: TGCGCCAGCAGCCCGCTCCATATAAAGGTGTTGACGGAGCTCTCTGGGGCCAACGTCCTGACTTTC. Translating gives CASSPLHIKVLTELSGANVLTF.

This chain uses TRBV5-1 with TRBJ2-3; TRBD2 is a possible D gene (5 bases). V was pared by 0 bases and J by 6 bases, with 20 bases between. Germline V gene lookup returns CDR1 SGHRS and CDR2 YFSETQ. The CDR3 is 17 amino acids. The DNA of the CDR3 is TGCGCCAGCAGCTTGGCTTGGGGAAGTGGAGGCAGGGATACGCAGTATTTT. It yields the protein CASSLAWGSGGRDTQYF.

There are a few counts of this clone. V is TRBV29-1 and J is TRBJ1-2; D gene unclear. The CDR3 loop spans 12 amino acids. The V end was cut by 5 bases, the J end by 0 bases, with 7 bases between. CDR1 SQVTM and CDR2 ANQGSEA come from the germline V gene. CDR3 bases: TGCAGCGTTCAGGAAGCTAACTATGGCTACACCTTC. It codes for CSVQEANYGYTF. The complete variable domain, with remaining parts taken from reference TRBV29-1 and TRBJ1-2, reads SAVISQKPSRDICQRGTSLTIQCQVDSQVTMMFWYRQQPGQSLTLIATANQGSEATYESGFVIDKFPISRPNLTFSTLTVSNMSPEDSSIYLCSVQEANYGYTFGSGTRLTVV.

This rearrangement joins TRBV6-6 to TRBJ2-3; the D is unclear. This CDR3 contains 12 residues. V was clipped by 10 bases and J by 0 bases, with 8 bases between them. Germline-derived CDR1 and CDR2 are MNHNY and SVGAGI (reference sequence). CDR3 nucleotides: TGTGCCACAGCCCTGAGCACAGATACGCAGTATTTT. Its protein is CATALSTDTQYF.

This clone has just a few counts. CDR3 coding DNA: TGCAGCGCAGGGAGGACTAACGGCTACACCTTC. Translation: CSAGRTNGYTF. The rearrangement uses TRBV29-1 and TRBJ1-2, with a possible D match to TRBD1 (5 bases). Looked up from germline, CDR1 is SQVTM and CDR2 is ANQGSEA. V was cut by 7 bases and J by 8 bases, with 14 bases left in between. The CDR3 covers 11 residues.

V gene TRBV7-3 combines with J gene TRBJ2-7; D not certain. There are 11 residues in the CDR3. Per the germline V gene, CDR1 is SGHTA and CDR2 is FQGTGA. Trimming cost V 10 bases and J 1 base, with 8 bases left between them. The CDR3 region has the DNA TGTGCCAACCACGTTTCCTACGAGCAGTACTTC. This gives the protein CANHVSYEQYF.

The chain is built from TRBV5-1 and TRBJ1-6, with D perhaps matching TRBD1 (5 bases). The CDR3 covers 16 residues. V lost 4 bases to trimming and J lost 3 bases, with 14 bases between them. Germline V CDR1 and CDR2: SGHRS, YFSETQ. The CDR3 is CASSLDGQGYNSPLHF. The DNA of the CDR3 is TGCGCCAGCAGCCTGGATGGCCAGGGCTATAATTCACCCCTCCACTTT.

Concerning this clone itself: Other DNA sequences in the same sample also yield this CDR3. The V gene is TRBV29-1, the J gene TRBJ1-5, with D possibly TRBD1 on 5 matching bases. CDR3 length: 12 residues. CDR1 is SQVTM and CDR2 is ANQGSEA in the germline V gene. V dropped 4 bases and J dropped 4 bases, with 8 bases sitting between them. CDR3 region: CSVGQGNQPQHF. CDR3 DNA sequence: TGCAGCGTTGGCCAGGGTAATCAGCCCCAGCATTTT.

This clone was counted a single time. Written as DNA, the CDR3 is TGTGCCAGCAGCTTATCTGGGCTTGGCTACACCTTC. Translation: CASSLSGLGYTF. This sequence joins TRBV7-9 and TRBJ1-2; D not resolved. The length of the CDR3 is 12 residues. Germline values: CDR1 SEHNR, CDR2 FQNEAQ (reference sequence). V lost 2 bases to trimming and J lost 7 bases, with 8 bases between them.

This clone was seen only once. This rearrangement joins TRBV18 to TRBJ1-2, with D uncertain. This CDR3 region has 15 residues. CDR1 KGHSH and CDR2 LQKENI come from the germline V gene. Trimming removed 3 bases from V and 1 base from J, with 12 bases in between. CDR3 nucleotides: TGTGCCAGCTCACCCTCCAATGGATATAACTATGGCTACACCTTC. Translated: CASSPSNGYNYGYTF.

In DNA form, the CDR3 reads TGTGCCTGGAGTCGCGCGGGACATTCACCCCTCCACTTT. Its translation: CAWSRAGHSPLHF. The chain employs TRBV30 and TRBJ1-6, with a possible D match to TRBD1 (5 bases). With 2 bases removed from V and 8 bases from J, the gap between germline ends came to 10 bases. The germline CDR1 and CDR2 sequences are GTSNPN and SVGIG (reference sequence). The CDR3 extends over 13 amino acids.

This clone occurred a few times. The rearrangement joins TRBV29-1 to TRBJ1-6; TRBD1 might be the D (5 bases). Germline CDR1 reads SQVTM; CDR2 reads ANQGSEA. With 7 bases removed from V and 7 bases from J, the gap between germline ends came to 14 bases. This CDR3 contains 13 residues. CDR3 sequence reads: CSACRGNNSPLHF. The DNA of the CDR3 is TGCAGCGCCTGTCGGGGGAACAATTCACCCCTCCACTTT.

The chain couples TRBV30 to TRBJ1-1; D possibly corresponds to TRBD1 (5 bases). The V end lost 8 bases, the J end lost 1 base, and 14 bases lay between the germline ends. CDR1 and CDR2 (germline): GTSNPN, SVGIG (reference sequence). The CDR3 is 13 residues long. The CDR3 nucleotides read TGTGCCGGAGCAGGGATTGGGAACACTGAAGCTTTCTTT. Protein sequence: CAGAGIGNTEAFF.

The chain employs TRBV4-1 and TRBJ2-7; 7 bases fit TRBD1. V shed 4 bases and J 3 bases; nucleotides not matched to a gene: 6. The CDR3 totals 14 residues. Germline CDR1 and CDR2: MGHRA and YSYEKL. The CDR3 bases are TGCGCCAGCAGCCGCGGACAGGCATTCTACGAGCAGTACTTC. Translated, it gives CASSRGQAFYEQYF.

This clone has ten or more counts. The V and J genes are TRBV28 and TRBJ2-4, with D unresolved. The germline gives CDR1 MDHEN, CDR2 SYDVKM. The CDR3 runs 16 residues. V was cut by 4 bases and J by 0 bases, with 13 bases left in between. Written as DNA, the CDR3 is TGTGCCAGCAGTTCATCAGACACCCTAGCCAAAAACATTCAGTACTTC. It yields the protein CASSSSDTLAKNIQYF.

This clone has just one count. This rearrangement joins TRBV5-1 to TRBJ2-2, with TRBD1 matching 8 bases. In germline, CDR1 is SGHRS, CDR2 YFSETQ. With V trimmed by 3 bases and J by 8 bases, 6 bases remained unmatched. The CDR3 is 14 amino acids. CDR3 residues: CASSWRTGGGELFF. The DNA of the CDR3 is TGCGCCAGCAGCTGGAGAACAGGGGGAGGGGAGCTGTTTTTT.

The V call is TRBV6-5, the J call TRBJ2-3; the D is unclear. The V gene's germline CDR1 is MNHEY and CDR2 SVGAGI. This CDR3 is built from 13 residues. With 7 bases removed from V and 1 base from J, the gap between germline ends came to 9 bases. CDR3 amino acids: CASMGLGTDTQYF. The CDR3 DNA sequence: TGTGCCAGCATGGGTCTAGGCACAGATACGCAGTATTTT.